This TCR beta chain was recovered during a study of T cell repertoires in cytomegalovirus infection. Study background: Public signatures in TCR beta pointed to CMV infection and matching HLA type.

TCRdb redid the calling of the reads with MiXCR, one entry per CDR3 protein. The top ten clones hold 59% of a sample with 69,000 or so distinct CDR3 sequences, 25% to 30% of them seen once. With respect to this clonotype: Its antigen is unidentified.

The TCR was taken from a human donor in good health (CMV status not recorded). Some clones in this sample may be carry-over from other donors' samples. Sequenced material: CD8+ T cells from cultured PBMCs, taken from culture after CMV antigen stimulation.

CDR3 bases: TGTGCCAGCAGTGAATGGTCAGGGGTGGAGACCCAGTACTTC. It codes for CASSEWSGVETQYF. V and J are TRBV25-1 and TRBJ2-5; tentative D call: TRBD1 (6 bases). V lost 1 base and J 5 bases, leaving 11 bases between the germline ends. The length of the CDR3 is 14 residues. Germline lookup yields CDR1 MGHDK and CDR2 SYGVNS.